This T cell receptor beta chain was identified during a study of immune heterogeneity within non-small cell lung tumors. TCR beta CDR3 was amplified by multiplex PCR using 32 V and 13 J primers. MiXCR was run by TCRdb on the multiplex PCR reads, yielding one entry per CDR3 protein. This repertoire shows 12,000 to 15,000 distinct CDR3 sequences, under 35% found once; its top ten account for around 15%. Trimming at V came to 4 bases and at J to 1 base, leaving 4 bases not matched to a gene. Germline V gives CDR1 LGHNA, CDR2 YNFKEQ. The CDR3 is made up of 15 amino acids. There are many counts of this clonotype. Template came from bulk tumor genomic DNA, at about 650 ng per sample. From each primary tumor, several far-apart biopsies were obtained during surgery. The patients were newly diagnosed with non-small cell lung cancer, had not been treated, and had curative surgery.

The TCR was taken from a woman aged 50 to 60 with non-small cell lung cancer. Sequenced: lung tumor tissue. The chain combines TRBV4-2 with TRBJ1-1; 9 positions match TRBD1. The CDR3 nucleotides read TGTGCCAGCAGCCGGGACAGGGCCTCGAACACTGAAGCTTTCTTT. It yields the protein CASSRDRASNTEAFF.